This record looks at one TCR beta chain sequence and its context. The CDR3 totals 15 residues. CDR1 and CDR2 from the germline V gene are SGHTA and FQGNSA. V gave up 1 base and J gave up 4 bases, with 13 bases separating them. Study processing details: Amplification with reference gene primers provided the estimates of nucleated cell counts. Generated by immunoSEQ multiplex PCR, the TCRdb table keeps only in-frame clones and is missing some. For V, J and clone size, that table is used; D and trimming come from the DNA. The table has tens of thousands of clones, 70% to 80% seen once. These data belong to a study of blood T cell repertoires in COVID-19. Study summary: Donors in the United States, Italy and Spain gave samples during acute or convalescent COVID-19. PBMCs, B-cell-depleted T cells, or T cells were the source of the cDNA or gDNA that made up the material.

The chain joins TRBV7-2 to TRBJ1-1; the D is unclear. The sequencing sample was made of peripheral blood. The receptor was derived from a man between 65 and 85 years old with active or convalescent COVID-19. CDR3 residues: CASSLVVVLSTEAFF. CDR3 bases: TGTGCCAGCAGCTTAGTGGTGGTGCTGAGCACTGAAGCTTTCTTT.